The clone carrying this T cell receptor beta chain appeared a few times. Germline V lookup: CDR1 SGHNT, CDR2 YENEEA. The CDR3 covers 15 residues. Germline trimming cut 0 bases from V and 4 bases from J; bases unmatched to any gene: 5. These data originate in a study of blood T cell repertoires in COVID-19. Profiled with immunoSEQ multiplex PCR; TCRdb holds only in-frame clones, not every one. The data hold 150,000 to 180,000 clones, with 78% observed a single time. The TCR comes from a man of 80 years or more with acute or convalescent COVID-19. The chain has TRBV11-3 and TRBJ1-2; 7 positions agree with TRBD1. The specimen was peripheral blood. The CDR3 loop is CASSLDAGTAYGYTF. The CDR3 DNA follows: TGTGCCAGCAGCTTAGACGCAGGGACAGCCTATGGCTACACCTTC.